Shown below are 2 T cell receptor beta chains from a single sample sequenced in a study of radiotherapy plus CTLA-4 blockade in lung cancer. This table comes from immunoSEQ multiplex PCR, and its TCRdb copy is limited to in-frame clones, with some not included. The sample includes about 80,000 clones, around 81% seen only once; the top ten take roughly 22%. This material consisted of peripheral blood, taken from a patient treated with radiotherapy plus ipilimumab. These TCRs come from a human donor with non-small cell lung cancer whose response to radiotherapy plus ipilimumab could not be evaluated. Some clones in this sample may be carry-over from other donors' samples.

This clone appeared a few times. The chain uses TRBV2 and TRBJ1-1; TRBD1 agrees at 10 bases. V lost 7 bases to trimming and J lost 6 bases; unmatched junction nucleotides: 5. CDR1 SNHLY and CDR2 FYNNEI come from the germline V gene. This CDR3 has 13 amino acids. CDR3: CASTRQGAAEAFF. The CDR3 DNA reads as TGTGCCAGCACGCGACAGGGGGCCGCTGAAGCTTTCTTT.

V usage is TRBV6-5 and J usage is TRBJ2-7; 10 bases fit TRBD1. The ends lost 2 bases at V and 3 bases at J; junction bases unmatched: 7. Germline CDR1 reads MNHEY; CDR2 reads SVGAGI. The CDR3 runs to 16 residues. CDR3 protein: CASSYRPGQGIYEQYF. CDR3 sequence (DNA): TGTGCCAGCAGTTACCGCCCGGGACAGGGGATCTACGAGCAGTACTTC.